This T cell receptor beta chain comes out of a study of early T cells in non-severe SARS-CoV-2 infection. Looking at the study overall: Sequencing was performed on bulk RNA from unsorted whole blood, leaving chains unpaired. Findings of the study overall: Comparison of clonotypes with VDJdb favored anti-spike CD8 responses while missing private and CD4 specificities.

CDR1 and CDR2 (germline): DFQATT, SNEGSKA (reference sequence). The CDR3 is made up of 15 amino acids. With V trimmed by 0 bases and J by 6 bases, 8 bases remained unmatched. Researchers tagged individual cDNA molecules with unique molecular identifiers. One entry per CDR3 protein results from TCRdb running MiXCR on the 5' RACE reads. The sample holds tens of thousands of distinct CDR3 sequences, 9% to 9.5% seen once. The table lists this clonotype with a few counts. What it recognizes is unknown. The chain uses TRBV20-1 and TRBJ2-3; 8 nucleotides agree with TRBD1. The receptor comes from an adult who was a healthcare worker with PCR-confirmed SARS-CoV-2 infection or an uninfected control (not recorded which). The sample was whole blood. The CDR3 is CSARDAGQGGDTQYF. The CDR3 coding sequence is TGCAGTGCTAGAGATGCAGGACAGGGCGGGGATACGCAGTATTTT.